This TCR beta chain appears in the sequencing data of a study of breast tumors, draining lymph nodes, adjacent tissues. The lymph nodes were axillary draining lymph nodes from breast cancer patients. This CDR3 region has 13 residues. Germline values: CDR1 LNHDA, CDR2 SQIVND (reference sequence). V dropped 5 bases and J dropped 7 bases, with 12 bases sitting between them. This clonotype was seen ten or more times. Its specificity is unknown. Study results and caveats: Tumors had less TCR diversity than lymph nodes, more than nontumor tissue. The lymph node origin of tumor T cells was framed as consistent with a hypothesis, not demonstrated. Most tumor T cells seemingly derive from lymph node, then expand in tumor. Compared with basal-like, luminal-like tumors shared significantly more repertoire with nontumor tissue.

MiXCR, applied by TCRdb to the multiplex PCR reads, yields one record per CDR3 protein. This table holds nearly 110,000 distinct CDR3 sequences, around 30% found once. The rearrangement links TRBV19 to TRBJ2-1, with D possibly TRBD1 on 6 matching bases. This TCR was sampled from a female donor with breast cancer. Some clones in this sample may be carry-over from other donors' samples. The sequencing input was axillary lymph node tissue. The CDR3 nucleotides read TGTGCCAGTAGTTGGACAGCCCCTAATGAGCAGTTCTTC. Amino acid sequence: CASSWTAPNEQFF.